A single TCR beta chain is shown here with its context. The record originates from a study of blood T cell repertoires in COVID-19. The CDR3 has 15 amino acids. Trimming took 2 bases from V and 4 from J, leaving 13 bases between them. Per germline, CDR1 SGDLS and CDR2 YYNGEE. The protocol was immunoSEQ multiplex PCR, while the TCRdb copy is restricted to in-frame clones and leaves out a portion. The table includes about 140,000 clones, roughly 80% detected once. J is TRBJ2-1 and V is TRBV9; D possibly corresponds to TRBD2 (5 bases). The sequence came from a woman aged 18-35 years who had been exposed to COVID-19. The specimen was PBMCs or T cells enriched from blood (not recorded which). The CDR3 reads CASSVDGSVYNEQFF. CDR3 sequence (DNA): TGTGCCAGCAGCGTGGATGGGAGTGTATACAATGAGCAGTTCTTC.